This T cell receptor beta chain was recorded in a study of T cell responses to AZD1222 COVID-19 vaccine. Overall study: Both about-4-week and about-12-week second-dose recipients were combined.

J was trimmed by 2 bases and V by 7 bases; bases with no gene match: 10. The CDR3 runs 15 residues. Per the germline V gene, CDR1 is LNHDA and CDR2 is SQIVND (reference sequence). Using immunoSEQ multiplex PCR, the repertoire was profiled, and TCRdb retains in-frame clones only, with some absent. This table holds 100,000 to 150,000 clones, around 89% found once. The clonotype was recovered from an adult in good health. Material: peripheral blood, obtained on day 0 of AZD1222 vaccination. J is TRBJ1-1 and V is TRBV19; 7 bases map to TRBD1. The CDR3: CASTPRRDRNTEAFF. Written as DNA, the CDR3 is TGTGCCAGTACTCCACGCAGGGACAGAAACACTGAAGCTTTCTTT.